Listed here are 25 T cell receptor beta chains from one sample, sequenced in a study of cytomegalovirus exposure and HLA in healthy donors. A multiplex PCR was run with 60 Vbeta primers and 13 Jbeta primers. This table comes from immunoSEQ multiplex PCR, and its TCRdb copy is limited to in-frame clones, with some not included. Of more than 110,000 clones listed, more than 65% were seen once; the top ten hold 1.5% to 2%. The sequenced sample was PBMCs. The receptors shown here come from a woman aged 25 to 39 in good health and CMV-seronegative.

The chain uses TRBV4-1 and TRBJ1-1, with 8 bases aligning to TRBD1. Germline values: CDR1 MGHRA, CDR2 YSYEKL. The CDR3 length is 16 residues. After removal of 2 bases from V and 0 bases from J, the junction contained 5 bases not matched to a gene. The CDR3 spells CASSQRDRGLNTEAFF. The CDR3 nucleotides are TGCGCCAGCAGCCAACGTGACAGGGGATTGAACACTGAAGCTTTCTTT.

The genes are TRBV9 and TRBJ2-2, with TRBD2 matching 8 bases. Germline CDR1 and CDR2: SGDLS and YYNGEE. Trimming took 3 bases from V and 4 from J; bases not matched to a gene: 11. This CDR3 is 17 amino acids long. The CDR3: CASSADRGTSGTGELFF. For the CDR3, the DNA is TGTGCCAGCAGCGCCGATCGGGGGACTAGTGGCACCGGGGAGCTGTTTTTT.

The CDR3 DNA is TGTGCCAGCAGTGAAGCGGGAGCGGGGCGAGCCTACGTC. This translates into CASSEAGAGRAYV. V is TRBV6-1 and J is TRBJ2-7; 7 bases are shared with TRBD2. In germline, CDR1 is MNHNS, CDR2 SASEGT. The CDR3 consists of 13 residues. J was trimmed by 13 bases and V by 0 bases; bases with no gene match: 9.

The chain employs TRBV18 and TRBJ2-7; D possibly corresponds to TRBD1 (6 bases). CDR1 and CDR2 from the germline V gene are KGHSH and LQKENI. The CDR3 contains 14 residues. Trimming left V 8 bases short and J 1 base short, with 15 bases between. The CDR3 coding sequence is TGTGCCAGCACAGACAGGATACCTTCCTACGAGCAGTACTTC. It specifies CASTDRIPSYEQYF.

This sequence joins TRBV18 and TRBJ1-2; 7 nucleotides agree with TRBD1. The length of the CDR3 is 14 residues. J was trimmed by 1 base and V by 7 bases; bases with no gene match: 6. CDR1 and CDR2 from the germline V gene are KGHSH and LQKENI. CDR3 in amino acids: CASFRDSDNYGYTF. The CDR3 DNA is TGTGCCAGCTTCAGGGACAGCGATAACTATGGCTACACCTTC. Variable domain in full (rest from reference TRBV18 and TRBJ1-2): NAGVMQNPRHLVRRRGQEARLRCSPMKGHSHVYWYRQLPEEGLKFMVYLQKENIIDESGMPKERFSAEFPKEGPSILRIQQVVRGDSAAYFCASFRDSDNYGYTFGSGTRLTVV.

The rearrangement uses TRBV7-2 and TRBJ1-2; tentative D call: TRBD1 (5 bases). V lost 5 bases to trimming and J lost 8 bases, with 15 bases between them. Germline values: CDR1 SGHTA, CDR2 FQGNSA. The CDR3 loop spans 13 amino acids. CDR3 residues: CASSLGTFGGYTF. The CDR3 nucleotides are TGTGCCAGCAGCCTAGGGACTTTTGGGGGCTACACCTTC.

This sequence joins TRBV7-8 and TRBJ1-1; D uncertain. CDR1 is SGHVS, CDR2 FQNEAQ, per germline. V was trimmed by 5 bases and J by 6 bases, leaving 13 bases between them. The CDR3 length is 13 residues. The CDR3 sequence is CASSIGEVAEAFF. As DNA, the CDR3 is TGTGCCAGCAGCATAGGAGAGGTCGCTGAAGCTTTCTTT.

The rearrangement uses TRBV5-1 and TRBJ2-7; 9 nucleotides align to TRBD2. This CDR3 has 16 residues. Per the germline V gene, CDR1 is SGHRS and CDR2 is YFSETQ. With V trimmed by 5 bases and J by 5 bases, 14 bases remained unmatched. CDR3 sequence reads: CASRKASGNGRNEQYF. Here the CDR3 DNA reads TGCGCCAGCAGAAAAGCTAGCGGGAATGGTAGAAACGAGCAGTACTTC.

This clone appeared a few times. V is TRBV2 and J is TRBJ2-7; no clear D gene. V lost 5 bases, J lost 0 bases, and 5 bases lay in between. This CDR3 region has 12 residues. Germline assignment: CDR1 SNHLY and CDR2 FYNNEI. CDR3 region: CASSPSSYEQYF. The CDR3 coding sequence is TGTGCCAGCAGTCCCAGCTCCTACGAGCAGTACTTC.

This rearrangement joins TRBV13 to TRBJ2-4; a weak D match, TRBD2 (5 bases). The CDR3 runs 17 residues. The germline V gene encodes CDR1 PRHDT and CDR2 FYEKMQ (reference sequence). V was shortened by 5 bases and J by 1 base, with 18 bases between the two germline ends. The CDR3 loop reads CASSPPRGLVAKNIQYF. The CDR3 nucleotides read TGTGCCAGCAGCCCGCCCCGGGGTCTGGTGGCCAAAAACATTCAGTACTTC.

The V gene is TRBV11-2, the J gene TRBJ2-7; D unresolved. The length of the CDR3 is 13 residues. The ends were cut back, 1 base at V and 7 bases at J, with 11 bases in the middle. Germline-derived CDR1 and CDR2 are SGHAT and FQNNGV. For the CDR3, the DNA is TGTGCCAGCAGCTTAGGGGCCAGAATTGAGCAGTACTTC. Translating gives CASSLGARIEQYF. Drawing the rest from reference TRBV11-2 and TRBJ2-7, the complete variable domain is EAGVAQSPRYKIIEKRQSVAFWCNPISGHATLYWYQQILGQGPKLLIQFQNNGVVDDSQLPKDRFSAERLKGVDSTLKIQPAKLEDSAVYLCASSLGARIEQYFGPGTRLTVT.

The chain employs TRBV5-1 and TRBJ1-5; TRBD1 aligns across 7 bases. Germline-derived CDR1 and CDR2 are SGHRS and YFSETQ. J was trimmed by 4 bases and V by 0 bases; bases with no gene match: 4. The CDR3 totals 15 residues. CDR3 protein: CASSLDRGENQPQHF. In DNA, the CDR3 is TGCGCCAGCAGCTTGGACAGGGGTGAAAATCAGCCCCAGCATTTT. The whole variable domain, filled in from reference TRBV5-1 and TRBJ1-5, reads KAGVTQTPRYLIKTRGQQVTLSCSPISGHRSVSWYQQTPGQGLQFLFEYFSETQRNKGNFPGRFSGRQFSNSRSEMNVSTLELGDSALYLCASSLDRGENQPQHFGDGTRLSIL.

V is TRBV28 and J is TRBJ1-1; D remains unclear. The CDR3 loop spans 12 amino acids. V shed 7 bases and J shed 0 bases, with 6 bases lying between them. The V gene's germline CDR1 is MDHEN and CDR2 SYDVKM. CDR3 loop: CASNSMNTEAFF. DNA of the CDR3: TGTGCCAGCAACAGCATGAACACTGAAGCTTTCTTT.

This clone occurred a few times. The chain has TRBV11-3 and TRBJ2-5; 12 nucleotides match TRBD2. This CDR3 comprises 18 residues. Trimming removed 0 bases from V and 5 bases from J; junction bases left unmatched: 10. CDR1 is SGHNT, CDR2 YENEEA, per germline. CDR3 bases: TGTGCCAGCAGCTTAGAAGGCCTAGCGGGAGGGCCTCTGGAGACCCAGTACTTC. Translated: CASSLEGLAGGPLETQYF.

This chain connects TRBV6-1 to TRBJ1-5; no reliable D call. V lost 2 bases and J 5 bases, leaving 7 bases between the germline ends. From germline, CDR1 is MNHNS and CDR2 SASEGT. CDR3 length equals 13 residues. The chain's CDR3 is CASSENSDQPQHF. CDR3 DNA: TGTGCCAGCAGTGAAAATTCAGATCAGCCCCAGCATTTT.

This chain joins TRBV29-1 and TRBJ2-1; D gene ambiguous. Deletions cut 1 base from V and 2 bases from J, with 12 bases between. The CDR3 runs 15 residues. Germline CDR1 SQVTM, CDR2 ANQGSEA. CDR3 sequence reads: CSVEGQRGTYNEQFF. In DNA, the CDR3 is TGCAGCGTTGAAGGTCAGCGCGGCACCTACAATGAGCAGTTCTTC.

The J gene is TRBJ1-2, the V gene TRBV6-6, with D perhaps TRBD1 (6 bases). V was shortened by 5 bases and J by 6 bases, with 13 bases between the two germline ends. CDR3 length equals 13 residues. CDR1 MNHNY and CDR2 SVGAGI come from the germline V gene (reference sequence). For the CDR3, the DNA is TGTGCCAGCAGTAATCGACAGGACCATGGCTACACCTTC. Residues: CASSNRQDHGYTF.

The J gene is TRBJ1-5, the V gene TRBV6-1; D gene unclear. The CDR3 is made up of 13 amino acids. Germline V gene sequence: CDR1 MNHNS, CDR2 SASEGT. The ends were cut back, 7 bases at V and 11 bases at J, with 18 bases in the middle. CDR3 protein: CASTHLEAQSQHF. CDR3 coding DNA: TGTGCCAGCACCCACCTCGAAGCGCAGTCCCAGCATTTT.

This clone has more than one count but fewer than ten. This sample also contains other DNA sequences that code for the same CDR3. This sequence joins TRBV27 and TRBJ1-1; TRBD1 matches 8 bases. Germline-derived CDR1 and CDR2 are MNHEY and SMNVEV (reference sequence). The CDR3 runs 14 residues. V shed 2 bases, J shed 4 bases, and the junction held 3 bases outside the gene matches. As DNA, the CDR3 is TGTGCCAGCAGTTTACGACAGGGGATCACTGAAGCTTTCTTT. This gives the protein CASSLRQGITEAFF.

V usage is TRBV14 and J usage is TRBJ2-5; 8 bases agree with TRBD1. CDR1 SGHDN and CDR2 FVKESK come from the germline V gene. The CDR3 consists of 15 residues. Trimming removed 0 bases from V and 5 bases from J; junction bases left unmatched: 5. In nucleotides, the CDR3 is TGTGCCAGCAGCCAAGAACAGGGGGTGAGGGAGACCCAGTACTTC. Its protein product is CASSQEQGVRETQYF.

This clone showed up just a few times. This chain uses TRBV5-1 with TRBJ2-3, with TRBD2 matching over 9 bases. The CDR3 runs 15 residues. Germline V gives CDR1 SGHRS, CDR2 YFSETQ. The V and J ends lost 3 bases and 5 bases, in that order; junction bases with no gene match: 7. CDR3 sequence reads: CASSWSGGPGDTQYF. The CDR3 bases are TGCGCCAGCAGCTGGAGCGGGGGGCCCGGAGATACGCAGTATTTT.

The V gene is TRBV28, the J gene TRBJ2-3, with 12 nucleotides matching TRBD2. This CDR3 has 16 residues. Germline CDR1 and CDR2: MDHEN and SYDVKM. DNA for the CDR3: TGTGTAATTAGGCCGACTAGCGGGAGCGGCGAGGATACGCAGTATTTT. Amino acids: CVIRPTSGSGEDTQYF.

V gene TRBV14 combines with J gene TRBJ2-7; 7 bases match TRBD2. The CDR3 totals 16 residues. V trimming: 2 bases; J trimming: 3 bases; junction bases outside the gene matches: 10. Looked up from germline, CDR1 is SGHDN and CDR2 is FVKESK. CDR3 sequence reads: CASSQSLEGLNYEQYF. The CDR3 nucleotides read TGTGCCAGCAGCCAATCTCTGGAGGGACTAAACTACGAGCAGTACTTC.

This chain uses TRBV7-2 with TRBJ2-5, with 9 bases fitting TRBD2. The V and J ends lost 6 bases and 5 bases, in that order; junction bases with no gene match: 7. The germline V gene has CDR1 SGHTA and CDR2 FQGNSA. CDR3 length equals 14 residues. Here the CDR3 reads CASRVAGAGETQYF. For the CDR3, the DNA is TGTGCCAGCAGGGTAGCGGGGGCCGGGGAGACCCAGTACTTC.

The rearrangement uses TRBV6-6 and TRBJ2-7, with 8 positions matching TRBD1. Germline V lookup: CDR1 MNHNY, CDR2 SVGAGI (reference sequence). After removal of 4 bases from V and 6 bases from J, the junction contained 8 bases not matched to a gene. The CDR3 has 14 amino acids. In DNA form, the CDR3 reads TGTGCCAGCAGTTCCGACAGGGGCCGGTGCGAGCAGTACGTC. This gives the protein CASSSDRGRCEQYV.